The entry below describes one T cell receptor beta chain. Authors' processing steps: The assay estimated nucleated cells by amplifying reference gene primers. Some clones are missing from TCRdb's copy, which holds only in-frame ones; the method was immunoSEQ multiplex PCR. The V and J calls and clone size are taken from that table; D and trimming were inferred from the DNA. The profile shows fewer than 300,000 clones, 81% of them singletons. This sample is drawn from a study of blood T cell repertoires in COVID-19. Looking at the study overall: The origin of the acute and convalescent COVID-19 samples was the United States, Italy and Spain.

CDR3 length: 16 residues. Looked up from germline, CDR1 is LNHNV and CDR2 is YYDKDF (reference sequence). J lost 1 base, V lost 4 bases, and 5 bases had no gene match. The receptor's source is a woman aged 60-70 years with active or convalescent COVID-19. The V and J genes are TRBV15 and TRBJ2-3; TRBD2 agrees at 10 bases. The sequencing input was peripheral blood. CDR3: CATSKTLAGGTDTQYF. In DNA form, the CDR3 reads TGTGCCACCAGCAAAACTCTAGCGGGGGGCACAGATACGCAGTATTTT.